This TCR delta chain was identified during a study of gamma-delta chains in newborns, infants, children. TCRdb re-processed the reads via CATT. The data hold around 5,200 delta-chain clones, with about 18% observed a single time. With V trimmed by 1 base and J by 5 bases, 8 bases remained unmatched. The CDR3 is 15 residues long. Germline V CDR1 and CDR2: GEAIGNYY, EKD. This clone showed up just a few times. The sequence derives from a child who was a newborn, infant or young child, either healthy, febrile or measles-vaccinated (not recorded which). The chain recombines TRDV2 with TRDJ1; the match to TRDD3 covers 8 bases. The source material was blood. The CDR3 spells CACDTVVGDGDKLIF. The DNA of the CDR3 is TGTGCCTGTGACACGGTGGTGGGGGATGGTGATAAACTCATCTTT.